These 6 T cell receptor beta chains came from one sample sequenced in a study of beta chain features in type 1 diabetes. Study-level points and caveats: Type 1 diabetes patients showed a moderate but significant shortening of TCRB CDR3s in all four CD4+ subsets.

Their antigen targets remain unknown. Expressed TCRB transcripts were sequenced after all isolated RNA was converted to cDNA. Repertoires were generated with immunoSEQ multiplex PCR, while TCRdb's copy carries only in-frame clones and drops some. The table has about 660,000 clones, around 15% seen once. Sequences were obtained from naive CD4+ T cells from blood. These receptors all stem from a man between 18 and 35 years old with type 1 diabetes.

Regarding this clone: Additional DNA sequences in this sample encode the identical CDR3. The rearrangement uses TRBV5-1 and TRBJ1-6; tentative D call: TRBD1 (5 bases). Germline loops: CDR1 SGHRS, CDR2 YFSETQ. There are 13 residues in the CDR3. With 3 bases removed from V and 8 bases from J, the gap between germline ends came to 9 bases. The CDR3 DNA reads TGCGCCAGCAGCTGGGGGGGAGATTCACCCCTCCACTTT. Translating it yields CASSWGGDSPLHF.

This clone was picked up a small number of times. The CDR3 DNA sequence: TGTGCCAGCAGACAGAGATTCGGAAACACCATATATTTT. It specifies CASRQRFGNTIYF. The rearrangement uses TRBV21-1 and TRBJ1-3; TRBD1 was called by the table and not checked on the DNA. TRBV21-1 is recorded as a pseudogene. CDR3 length: 13 residues.

This rearrangement joins TRBV5-6 to TRBJ2-7; unclear D gene. CDR1 is SGHDT, CDR2 YYEEEE, per germline. Trimming took 1 base from V and 3 from J, leaving 5 bases between them. The CDR3 sequence is 12 residues long. CDR3 region: CASSLFSYEQYF. In DNA, the CDR3 is TGTGCCAGCAGCTTGTTTAGCTACGAGCAGTACTTC.

This clone was found a few times. The CDR3, as DNA: TGTGCCAGCACTAGAGGACAACGCAATCAGCCCCAGCATTTT. Amino acid sequence: CASTRGQRNQPQHF. V gene TRBV6-6 combines with J gene TRBJ1-5, with D possibly TRBD1 on 5 matching bases. With 7 bases removed from V and 2 bases from J, the gap between germline ends came to 12 bases. CDR3 length: 14 amino acids. Germline CDR1 and CDR2: MNHNY and SVGAGI (reference sequence).

The sample holds a few counts of this clone. The V and J genes are TRBV14 and TRBJ2-3, with TRBD2 identical over 12 bases. Germline assignment: CDR1 SGHDN and CDR2 FVKESK. The trim removed 3 bases at V and 3 bases at J, leaving 4 bases unmatched. The CDR3 spans 16 residues. The CDR3 coding sequence is TGTGCCAGCAGCCATCTGACTAGCGGGGGAACAGATACGCAGTATTTT. Translating gives CASSHLTSGGTDTQYF. Full variable domain (outside the CDR3, taken from reference TRBV14 and TRBJ2-3): EAGVTQFPSHSVIEKGQTVTLRCDPISGHDNLYWYRRVMGKEIKFLLHFVKESKQDESGMPNNRFLAERTGGTYSTLKVQPAELEDSGVYFCASSHLTSGGTDTQYFGPGTRLTVL.

This clone has a handful of counts. This chain links TRBV21-1 with TRBJ1-1. TRBV21-1 counts as a pseudogene. The length of the CDR3 is 15 residues. The CDR3 is CASSKVWVLSTEAFF. The CDR3 bases are TGTGCCAGCAGCAAAGTTTGGGTATTATCCACTGAAGCTTTCTTT.